The clone carrying this TCR beta chain was detected a few times. Antigen specificity is unknown. This entry belongs to a study of CD8 T cells in ankylosing spondylitis. Study-wide findings and caveats: Roughly eight highly homologous variants formed a TCR beta motif that appeared characteristic of ankylosing spondylitis blood. Peripheral blood samples showed relatively rare disease-linked clones, and these clones were CD8+. The authors reported significant enrichment of disease-linked clones in matched ankylosing spondylitis synovial fluid. Some motif variants were previously reported in reactive arthritis synovial fluid and blood.

In making TCR beta libraries, quantitative 5'-RACE with molecular barcodes was used. Each CDR3 protein gets one entry after TCRdb re-called the 5' RACE reads with MiXCR. The profile shows about 440,000 distinct CDR3 sequences, more than 15% of them singletons. The CDR3 is 13 amino acids. Germline V CDR1 and CDR2: SGHAT, FQNNGV. Deletions cut 1 base from V and 6 bases from J, with 10 bases between. The chain recombines TRBV11-2 with TRBJ2-7, with D hard to call. Sequencing was carried out using blood, either unsorted or a sorted T cell fraction (not recorded which). This TCR was recovered from a male donor with ankylosing spondylitis. CDR3 in amino acids: CASSLGNWGEQYF. The CDR3 DNA reads TGTGCCAGCAGCTTAGGGAATTGGGGCGAGCAGTACTTC.